These T cell receptor beta chains were read from a single sample in a study of blood T cell repertoires in COVID-19. Here immunoSEQ multiplex PCR was the method, and the copy in TCRdb shows in-frame clones only, minus some. The sample carries roughly 130,000 clones, under 90% recorded once. The sample consisted of peripheral blood. The receptors come from an older woman with acute or convalescent COVID-19. CDR3s include the opening cysteine and the closing phenylalanine or tryptophan. Fields, in order: J gene, V gene, D gene, clone size, CDR3 protein, CDR3 DNA. D genes are given only for firm matches. Where a row states a size, it is once, few, many or the class of an expanded clone; other rows omit it.

>TRBJ1-6|TRBV25-1|NA|NA
CASSESGSPLHF
TGTGCCAGCAGTGAAAGCGGATCACCCCTCCACTTT
>TRBJ2-3|TRBV10-1|TRBD2|NA
CASSDLSGGADTQYF
TGCGCCAGCAGTGATTTGTCGGGGGGGGCAGATACGCAGTATTTT
>TRBJ1-1|TRBV6-5|TRBD1|NA
CASTIGQGAVVAFF
TGTGCCAGCACCATAGGGCAGGGGGCGGTGGTAGCTTTCTTT
>TRBJ1-1|TRBV5-4|TRBD1|NA
CASSPGGTGRNTEAFF
TGTGCCAGCAGCCCCGGAGGGACAGGGCGGAACACTGAAGCTTTCTTT
>TRBJ1-1|TRBV7-2|NA|NA
CASSRPGQGAEAFF
TGTGCCAGCAGCCGCCCGGGACAAGGGGCTGAAGCTTTCTTT
>TRBJ1-1|TRBV14|NA|NA
CASSQVPGVRTEAFF
TGTGCCAGCAGCCAAGTTCCGGGGGTACGGACTGAAGCTTTCTTT
>TRBJ1-2|TRBV24-1|NA|few
CATSDLKSLGYTF
TGTGCCACCAGTGATTTGAAAAGCCTTGGCTACACCTTC
>TRBJ2-7|TRBV5-8|NA|NA
CASSLRSSYEQYF
TGTGCCAGCAGCCTACGGTCCTCCTACGAGCAGTACTTC
>TRBJ1-6|TRBV2|NA|NA
CASNNQPGQRSSYNSPLHF
TGTGCCAGCAATAACCAACCGGGACAAAGGAGCTCCTATAATTCACCCCTCCACTTT
>TRBJ2-2|TRBV5-1|TRBD1|NA
CASSPAGTGSGELFF
TGCGCCAGCAGCCCGGCCGGGACAGGGTCCGGGGAGCTGTTTTTT
>TRBJ2-7|TRBV29-1|TRBD1|NA
CSVRTGNYEQYF
TGCAGCGTCAGGACAGGGAACTACGAGCAGTACTTC
>TRBJ1-1|TRBV7-9|NA|NA
CASTGLVGAEAFF
TGTGCCAGCACCGGGTTGGTAGGGGCTGAAGCTTTCTTT
>TRBJ1-2|TRBV24-1|TRBD1|NA
CATSDPGQSYGYTF
TGTGCCACCAGTGACCCGGGACAGTCCTATGGCTACACCTTC
>TRBJ1-1|TRBV5-1|NA|NA
CASSLKAGVYTEAFF
TGCGCCAGCAGCTTGAAAGCAGGTGTGTACACTGAAGCTTTCTTT
>TRBJ2-3|TRBV3-1/TRBV3-2|TRBD2|NA
CASSSPSGGATDTQYF
TGTGCCAGCAGCTCCCCTAGCGGGGGTGCCACAGATACGCAGTATTTT
>TRBJ1-2|TRBV6-5|NA|NA
CASSTWEGKHYGYTF
TGTGCCAGCAGTACCTGGGAGGGCAAACACTATGGCTACACCTTC
>TRBJ2-3|TRBV13|TRBD2|NA
CASSLWTSGGAHTQYF
TGTGCCAGCAGCCTCTGGACTAGCGGGGGGGCCCATACGCAGTATTTT
>TRBJ1-1|TRBV4-1|NA|NA
CASSPLGNTEAFF
TGCGCCAGCAGCCCTCTCGGGAACACTGAAGCTTTCTTT
>TRBJ2-7|TRBV5-1|TRBD1|NA
CASSWGGTGIYEQYF
TGCGCCAGCAGCTGGGGTGGGACAGGGATCTACGAGCAGTACTTC
>TRBJ2-2|TRBV6-5|NA|NA
CASGRVSGELFF
TGTGCCAGCGGTAGAGTGTCCGGGGAGCTGTTTTTT
>TRBJ2-7|TRBV4-2|TRBD2|once
CASSPGTSGGYSYEQYF
TGTGCCAGCAGCCCCGGGACTAGCGGGGGTTACTCCTACGAGCAGTACTTC
>TRBJ1-4|TRBV30|NA|NA
CAWSVYLWGRTNEKLFF
TGTGCCTGGAGTGTATATTTGTGGGGGCGAACTAATGAAAAACTGTTTTTT
>TRBJ2-7|TRBV6-1|NA|NA
CASSELGGGSYEQYF
TGTGCCAGCAGTGAATTGGGTGGCGGCTCCTACGAGCAGTACTTC
>TRBJ1-1|TRBV9|TRBD1|NA
CASSVGDRVTEAFF
TGTGCCAGCAGCGTAGGGGACAGGGTCACTGAAGCTTTCTTT
>TRBJ1-1|TRBV14|NA|few
CASSQFRGTEAFF
TGTGCCAGCAGCCAATTTAGGGGAACTGAAGCTTTCTTT
>TRBJ2-1|TRBV10-3|TRBD1|NA
CAISPGGRVFEQFF
TGTGCCATCAGTCCAGGGGGTCGGGTATTTGAGCAGTTCTTC
>TRBJ1-2|TRBV25-1|NA|NA
CASSPAGFRGYTF
TGTGCCAGCAGCCCCGCGGGATTTCGTGGCTACACCTTC
>TRBJ2-5|TRBV12-3/TRBV12-4|TRBD2|NA
CASSRGLSETQYF
TGTGCCAGCAGCCGGGGACTATCTGAGACCCAGTACTTC
>TRBJ1-2|TRBV30|TRBD1|NA
CAWGAGDRVRLNYGYTF
TGTGCCTGGGGGGCCGGGGACAGGGTGCGTCTAAACTATGGCTACACCTTC
>TRBJ1-1|TRBV6-5|TRBD1|NA
CASRTAGTGNTEAFF
TGTGCCAGCAGGACCGCCGGGACAGGCAACACTGAAGCTTTCTTT
>TRBJ2-6|TRBV11-3|TRBD1|NA
CASSPTGGPGANVLTF
TGTGCCAGCAGCCCCACAGGGGGCCCTGGGGCCAACGTCCTGACTTTC
>TRBJ1-1|TRBV18|NA|NA
CASSRAGGTEAFF
TGTGCCAGCTCAAGAGCAGGAGGAACTGAAGCTTTCTTT
>TRBJ2-3|TRBV11-1|TRBD2|NA
CASSLGTSKLTDTQYF
TGTGCCAGCAGCTTAGGGACTAGTAAGTTGACAGATACGCAGTATTTT
>TRBJ2-1|TRBV25-1|NA|NA
CASSALDSPGEQFF
TGTGCCAGCAGCGCACTGGACAGCCCAGGAGAGCAGTTCTTC
>TRBJ1-3|TRBV15|TRBD1|NA
CATSSDRASSGNTIYF
TGTGCCACCAGCAGCGACAGGGCGAGCTCTGGAAACACCATATATTTT
>TRBJ1-1|TRBV7-9|TRBD1|NA
CASRHGTVNTEAFF
TGTGCCAGCAGGCATGGGACAGTGAACACTGAAGCTTTCTTT
>TRBJ2-1|TRBV2|NA|NA
CASRQKPGQESYNEQFF
TGTGCCAGCAGACAGAAACCGGGACAAGAGTCCTACAATGAGCAGTTCTTC
>TRBJ1-4|TRBV6-6|NA|once
CASSQNVRGLRDQKLFF
TGTGCCAGCAGTCAAAATGTCAGGGGTCTCCGGGACCAAAAACTGTTTTTT
>TRBJ2-2|TRBV27|TRBD1|NA
CASSLYRGNSNTGELFF
TGTGCCAGCAGTTTATACAGGGGGAACTCAAACACCGGGGAGCTGTTTTTT
>TRBJ1-4|TRBV27|TRBD1|NA
CASSLQGANEKLFF
TGTGCCAGCAGCCTACAGGGGGCGAATGAAAAACTGTTTTTT
>TRBJ1-5|TRBV30|NA|NA
CAWSVLRGPQHF
TGTGCCTGGAGTGTACTTCGGGGACCCCAGCATTTT
>TRBJ1-3|TRBV18|NA|NA
CASSLPLGYGGNTIYF
TGTGCCAGCTCACTGCCGCTCGGCTACGGGGGAAACACCATATATTTT
>TRBJ2-3|TRBV4-2|TRBD2|few
CASSQEVAGVFTDTQYF
TGTGCCAGCAGCCAAGAGGTAGCGGGGGTCTTCACAGATACGCAGTATTTT
>TRBJ1-2|TRBV5-1|NA|few
CASSSGQTSNYGYTF
TGCGCCAGCAGCTCCGGACAGACCTCCAACTATGGCTACACCTTC
>TRBJ1-1|TRBV5-4|TRBD1|NA
CASYRGGTEAFF
TGTGCCAGCTACAGGGGCGGGACTGAAGCTTTCTTT
>TRBJ1-4|TRBV6-1|NA|NA
CASSDLTGKEEKLFF
TGTGCCAGCAGTGACCTGACAGGAAAGGAGGAAAAACTGTTTTTT
>TRBJ1-1|TRBV30|NA|NA
CALALTNTEAFF
TGTGCCTTGGCCCTGACAAACACTGAAGCTTTCTTT
>TRBJ2-3|TRBV10-3|NA|once
CAISDSGGADTQYF
TGTGCCATCAGTGACTCCGGCGGGGCAGATACGCAGTATTTT
>TRBJ1-2|TRBV5-1|NA|NA
CASSLSGTDYGYTF
TGCGCCAGCAGCTTATCAGGAACTGACTATGGCTACACCTTC
>TRBJ1-5|TRBV6-5|NA|NA
CASRVTAYSNQPQHF
TGTGCCAGCAGAGTTACAGCCTATAGCAATCAGCCCCAGCATTTT
>TRBJ2-6|TRBV5-4|NA|NA
CASSSGTLNSGANVLTF
TGTGCCAGCAGCTCAGGGACACTCAACTCTGGGGCCAACGTCCTGACTTTC
>TRBJ2-7|TRBV13|NA|few
CASSLANTGRASF
TGTGCCAGCAGCTTAGCTAACACGGGGAGAGCTTCCTTC
>TRBJ1-1|TRBV6-1|NA|NA
CASSSDTPLNTEAFF
TGTGCCAGCAGTTCCGATACACCATTGAACACTGAAGCTTTCTTT
>TRBJ2-5|TRBV5-8|TRBD2|NA
CASSSSRTSVTQETQYF
TGTGCCAGCAGCTCTTCCCGGACTAGCGTAACCCAAGAGACCCAGTACTTC